Below are 15 T cell receptor beta chains sequenced from a single sample in a study of blood T cells in healthy people across ages. A second PCR of roughly 7 to 11 cycles used a sample-barcoded 5' primer and a J-beta primer mix. Each CDR3 protein gets one entry after TCRdb re-called the 5' RACE reads with MiXCR. The sample gives about 1.8 million distinct CDR3 sequences, 49% of which show up once; 2.1% is in the top ten. The sample comprised blood. Receptors were obtained from a woman aged 40 to 50 in good health.

Notes on this clonotype: The junction differs from germline at one of its ends, possibly a read error. V and J are TRBV4-1 and TRBJ2-7, with D perhaps TRBD1 (5 bases). Germline CDR1 and CDR2: MGHRA and YSYEKL. This CDR3 comprises 16 residues. CDR3 sequence (DNA): TGCGCCAGCAGCCAAGATTTACAGGACGCCTCCTACGTGCAGTACTTC. This translates into CASSQDLQDASYVQYF.

The chain carries TRBV29-1 and TRBJ2-1; 7 bases agree with TRBD1. The germline CDR1 and CDR2 sequences are SQVTM and ANQGSEA. This CDR3 comprises 14 residues. After removal of 5 bases from V and 5 bases from J, the junction contained 9 bases not matched to a gene. The chain's CDR3 is CSVRMRTGHNEQFF. The DNA for the CDR3 is TGCAGCGTTCGCATGCGGACAGGACACAATGAGCAGTTCTTC.

The chain combines TRBV11-2 with TRBJ2-1; D assignment may be TRBD1 or TRBD2 (7 bases each). V was trimmed by 1 base and J by 7 bases, leaving 14 bases between them. Germline values: CDR1 SGHAT, CDR2 FQNNGV. The CDR3 has 15 amino acids. In DNA form, the CDR3 reads TGTGCCAGCAGCTTAGTGAGCAGGGGGGGTAATGAGCAGTTCTTC. Its protein product is CASSLVSRGGNEQFF.

The chain joins TRBV18 to TRBJ2-5; no clear D. Trimming took off 1 base at V and 5 bases at J, with 8 bases between the two ends. From germline, CDR1 is KGHSH and CDR2 LQKENI. CDR3 size: 13 residues. In nucleotides, the CDR3 is TGTGCCAGCTCACCACGAGAGGATGAGACCCAGTACTTC. This codes for CASSPREDETQYF.

This sequence joins TRBV3-1 and TRBJ2-4, with 11 bases identical to TRBD1. The DNA end favors TRBJ2-7, so the J call may be wrong. This CDR3 has 15 residues. Germline values: CDR1 LGHDT, CDR2 YNNKEL (reference sequence). CDR3: CASSQYGTGGYEQYF. The CDR3 DNA follows: TGTGCCAGCAGCCAATATGGGACAGGGGGATACGAGCAGTACTTC.

The gene calls are TRBV6-2 or TRBV6-3 and TRBJ2-7; D is perhaps TRBD1 or TRBD2 (5 bases each). The CDR3 loop spans 12 amino acids. The V gene lost 4 bases and the J gene lost 7 bases, with 11 bases spanning the gap. Germline V gene data show CDR1 as MNHEY and CDR2 as SVGEGT. The CDR3 DNA is TGTGCCAGCAGTTTTGGGGACCCTGAGCAGTACTTC. Translating gives CASSFGDPEQYF.

The CDR3 sequence: CASQSGSEQYF. The CDR3 nucleotides are TGTGCCAGCCAAAGCGGGAGCGAGCAGTACTTC. The chain links TRBV28 to TRBJ2-7, with TRBD2 matching over 8 bases. CDR3 size: 11 residues. V shed 8 bases and J 6 bases; nucleotides not matched to a gene: 3. Germline lookup yields CDR1 MDHEN and CDR2 SYDVKM.

The V call is TRBV20-1, the J call TRBJ2-4, with 10 bases identical to TRBD1. The assigned J gene may be wrong: the sequence end matches TRBJ2-5 better. The CDR3 totals 17 residues. CDR1 is DFQATT, CDR2 SNEGSKA, per germline (reference sequence). The CDR3: CSAIHRDRGTFLETQYF. CDR3 DNA sequence: TGCAGTGCTATTCATCGGGACAGGGGAACCTTTTTAGAGACCCAGTACTTC.

This clonotype was found once. Sequence at one end of the junction differs from germline and may be a read error. The chain is built from TRBV7-2 and TRBJ1-1; tentatively, D is TRBD1 (5 bases). CDR3 length equals 13 residues. Per germline, CDR1 SGHTA and CDR2 FQGNSA. CDR3 DNA: TGTGCCAGCAGCACGTCGCCGGACACCGAAGCTTTCTTT. This codes for CASSTSPDTEAFF.

This clonotype was found a few times. The chain links TRBV5-1 to TRBJ2-1, with D perhaps matching TRBD1 (5 bases). Germline V gene lookup returns CDR1 SGHRS and CDR2 YFSETQ. The CDR3 extends over 18 amino acids. Between the trimmed V and J ends, which lost 3 bases and 1 base, there was a span of 20 bases. As DNA, the CDR3 is TGCGCCAGCAGCTCTCAGGCTGGGGCAGACCTTTCCTACAATGAGCAGTTCTTC. It is translated as CASSSQAGADLSYNEQFF.

The chain has TRBV21-1 and TRBJ2-7; the DNA was not used to check the table's D call, TRBD1. TRBV21-1 is tagged as a pseudogene. The CDR3 extends over 20 amino acids. CDR3 loop: CASSKVKWGDRGALPYEQYF. Written as DNA, the CDR3 is TGTGCCAGCAGCAAAGTTAAGTGGGGCGACAGGGGCGCCCTACCCTACGAGCAGTACTTC.

This chain connects TRBV20-1 to TRBJ2-5; tentatively, D is TRBD2 (5 bases). The ends were cut back, 1 base at V and 5 bases at J, with 17 bases in the middle. CDR3 length: 15 amino acids. Germline loops: CDR1 DFQATT, CDR2 SNEGSKA (reference sequence). CDR3 sequence (DNA): TGCAGTGCTAGAGTGTCCCTAGCCTCATGGGAGACCCAGTACTTC. Translating gives CSARVSLASWETQYF.

This clonotype occurred a few times. This chain's CDR3 is CATSRDRASSYEQYF. CDR3 bases: TGTGCCACCAGCAGAGATAGAGCCAGCAGCTACGAGCAGTACTTC. The V call is TRBV15, the J call TRBJ2-7; D remains unclear. This CDR3 comprises 15 residues. Germline V lookup: CDR1 LNHNV, CDR2 YYDKDF (reference sequence). The V and J ends lost 0 bases and 3 bases respectively, with 12 bases between them.

This chain links TRBV6-5 with TRBJ2-1; no firm D call. The V gene lost 3 bases and the J gene lost 9 bases, with 12 bases spanning the gap. Germline loops: CDR1 MNHEY, CDR2 SVGAGI. This CDR3 comprises 13 residues. CDR3 in DNA: TGTGCCAGCAGTTATGAGTGGTGGGGTGAGCAGTTCTTC. It codes for CASSYEWWGEQFF.

This chain connects TRBV2 to TRBJ2-7; D unclear. This CDR3 region has 13 residues. Trimming stripped 1 base from V and 6 bases from J, with 10 bases between. Germline V lookup: CDR1 SNHLY, CDR2 FYNNEI. In nucleotides, the CDR3 is TGTGCCAGCAGTGAAGTAGTAGGTGGCGAGCAGTACTTC. This translates into CASSEVVGGEQYF.